This passage covers 27 T cell receptor beta chains from one sample sequenced in a study of PD-1 blockade in classical Hodgkin lymphoma. The protocol was immunoSEQ multiplex PCR, while the TCRdb copy is restricted to in-frame clones and leaves out a portion. The sample includes about 58,000 clones, under 95% of them seen just once. Every single patient, without exception, relapsed after autologous stem cell transplantation, and brentuximab vedotin exposure varied. The sequencing used peripheral blood mononuclear cells (PBMCs), collected before the second cycle of nivolumab. The receptors were gathered from a human donor with classical Hodgkin lymphoma.

This clone came up once. The chain recombines TRBV5-1 with TRBJ2-3; D is uncertain. The CDR3 totals 13 residues. V lost 0 bases and J lost 4, with 6 bases in between. The V gene's germline CDR1 is SGHRS and CDR2 YFSETQ. CDR3 sequence: CASSLALADTQYF. CDR3 in DNA: TGCGCCAGCAGCTTGGCTCTAGCAGATACGCAGTATTTT.

CDR3 nucleotide sequence: TGCGCCAGCAGCCAAAGAGACAGGGGGCATAATGAGCAGTTCTTC. The encoded protein is CASSQRDRGHNEQFF. This chain joins TRBV4-3 and TRBJ2-1, with 10 positions matching TRBD1. The V gene's germline CDR1 is LGHNA and CDR2 YSLEER. V shed 2 bases, J shed 7 bases, and the junction held 5 bases outside the gene matches. This CDR3 is built from 15 residues.

The chain employs TRBV9 and TRBJ2-7, with 11 positions matching TRBD2. Germline V gene lookup returns CDR1 SGDLS and CDR2 YYNGEE. The V and J ends lost 4 bases and 7 bases, in that order; junction bases with no gene match: 7. This CDR3 region has 14 residues. The CDR3 DNA follows: TGTGCCAGCAGCCCGGCCCTAGCGGGGGGTGAGCAGTACTTC. Protein sequence: CASSPALAGGEQYF.

The J gene is TRBJ1-1, the V gene TRBV14; 8 bases agree with TRBD1. CDR1 is SGHDN and CDR2 is FVKESK in the germline V gene. V trimming: 0 bases; J trimming: 2 bases; junction bases outside the gene matches: 11. This CDR3 spans 18 amino acids. DNA for the CDR3: TGTGCCAGCAGCCAAGACTGGACAGGGACTGGGGGAAACACTGAAGCTTTCTTT. Translated: CASSQDWTGTGGNTEAFF.

The chain employs TRBV2 and TRBJ2-2, with a possible D match to TRBD1 (5 bases). The CDR3 loop spans 17 amino acids. V lost 6 bases and J 1 base, leaving 18 bases between the germline ends. The germline V gene encodes CDR1 SNHLY and CDR2 FYNNEI. The CDR3 coding sequence is TGTGCCAGCAGAACCACCACCCGACAGCGGAACACCGGGGAGCTGTTTTTT. Translating it yields CASRTTTRQRNTGELFF. The full variable domain, completed using reference TRBV2 and TRBJ2-2, is EPEVTQTPSHQVTQMGQEVILRCVPISNHLYFYWYRQILGQKVEFLVSFYNNEISEKSEIFDDQFSVERPDGSNFTLKIRSTKLEDSAMYFCASRTTTRQRNTGELFFGEGSRLTVL.

CDR3 coding DNA: TGTGCCAGCAGTTTGGGAAACCGCTACGAGCAGTACTTC. This encodes CASSLGNRYEQYF. The genes are TRBV27 and TRBJ2-7; D unresolved. With 3 bases removed from V and 3 bases from J, the gap between germline ends came to 9 bases. CDR3 length: 13 amino acids. CDR1 and CDR2 (germline): MNHEY, SMNVEV (reference sequence).

The chain joins TRBV7-8 to TRBJ1-5; no clear D. CDR1 and CDR2 (germline): SGHVS, FQNEAQ. The CDR3 consists of 15 residues. V was shortened by 6 bases and J by 1 base, with 13 bases between the two germline ends. The CDR3 loop reads CASSLPLGSNQPQHF. The CDR3 DNA reads as TGTGCCAGCAGTCTCCCCTTAGGAAGCAATCAGCCCCAGCATTTT.

The J gene is TRBJ2-5, the V gene TRBV5-4, with 7 bases matching TRBD1. Germline-derived CDR1 and CDR2 are SGHNT and YYREEE (reference sequence). Trimming cost V 4 bases and J 5 bases; bases outside gene matches: 17. The CDR3 spans 17 residues. CDR3 bases: TGTGCCAGCAGCCAGCAGCCGGGACAGATTTTGAGGGAGACCCAGTACTTC. It codes for CASSQQPGQILRETQYF.

The rearrangement joins TRBV2 to TRBJ2-3, with D tentatively TRBD2 (6 bases). The CDR3 runs to 16 residues. The V gene lost 2 bases and the J gene lost 0 bases, with 12 bases spanning the gap. From germline, CDR1 is SNHLY and CDR2 FYNNEI. In DNA form, the CDR3 reads TGTGCCAGCAGTGAATTATCGGGAGTTAGCACAGATACGCAGTATTTT. Its translation: CASSELSGVSTDTQYF.

This rearrangement joins TRBV6-6 to TRBJ2-5; tentative D call: TRBD2 (5 bases). The germline CDR1 and CDR2 sequences are MNHNY and SVGAGI (reference sequence). This CDR3 is 12 amino acids long. The ends were cut back, 4 bases at V and 5 bases at J, with 8 bases in the middle. CDR3 nucleotides: TGTGCCAGCAGTTTTTCGGGGGAGACCCAGTACTTC. Translated, it gives CASSFSGETQYF.

The rearrangement joins TRBV7-3 to TRBJ2-1, with 10 bases fitting TRBD2. The germline V gene encodes CDR1 SGHTA and CDR2 FQGTGA. CDR3 length: 18 amino acids. V lost 2 bases to trimming and J lost 2 bases; unmatched junction nucleotides: 9. The CDR3 loop reads CASSLRPLAGDPYNEQFF. The DNA of the CDR3 is TGTGCCAGCAGCTTACGGCCGCTAGCGGGGGATCCCTACAATGAGCAGTTCTTC.

The genes are TRBV4-3 and TRBJ2-7, with D possibly being TRBD1 (6 bases). This CDR3 spans 15 amino acids. The ends were cut back, 6 bases at V and 5 bases at J, with 20 bases in the middle. Germline assignment: CDR1 LGHNA and CDR2 YSLEER. CDR3 coding DNA: TGCGCCAGCAGACCAGAGCAGGGGTCAATCCACGAGCAGTACTTC. Its protein is CASRPEQGSIHEQYF.

This sequence joins TRBV30 and TRBJ2-3; tentative D call: TRBD2 (6 bases). From germline, CDR1 is GTSNPN and CDR2 SVGIG (reference sequence). The V end lost 4 bases, the J end lost 1 base, and 9 bases lay between the germline ends. CDR3 size: 13 residues. The CDR3 loop is CAWKIAGTDTQYF. As DNA, the CDR3 is TGTGCCTGGAAAATAGCGGGCACAGATACGCAGTATTTT.

This sequence joins TRBV27 and TRBJ2-7; D might be TRBD1 (6 bases). This CDR3 is built from 12 residues. V was shortened by 6 bases and J by 2 bases, with 8 bases between the two germline ends. Germline lookup yields CDR1 MNHEY and CDR2 SMNVEV (reference sequence). In DNA, the CDR3 is TGTGCCAGCAGCCGGGACACCTACGAGCAGTACTTC. Translating it yields CASSRDTYEQYF.

This chain connects TRBV9 to TRBJ1-2; D is possibly TRBD1 (6 bases). Germline lookup yields CDR1 SGDLS and CDR2 YYNGEE. The CDR3 sequence is 14 residues long. V lost 3 bases, J lost 7 bases, and 16 bases lay in between. CDR3 sequence: CASSDEWGAGGYTF. CDR3 sequence (DNA): TGTGCCAGCAGCGACGAATGGGGGGCAGGTGGCTACACCTTC.

J is TRBJ2-7 and V is TRBV9; D perhaps matches TRBD1 (6 bases). Germline assignment: CDR1 SGDLS and CDR2 YYNGEE. This CDR3 region has 14 residues. Trimming shortened V by 3 bases and J by 5 bases, and 15 bases separated the two germline ends. The CDR3 sequence: CASSGQGSINEQYF. The DNA for the CDR3 is TGTGCCAGCAGCGGTCAGGGGAGCATCAACGAGCAGTACTTC. The variable domain in full, completed from reference TRBV9 and TRBJ2-7, reads DSGVTQTPKHLITATGQRVTLRCSPRSGDLSVYWYQQSLDQGLQFLIQYYNGEERAKGNILERFSAQQFPDLHSELNLSSLELGDSALYFCASSGQGSINEQYFGPGTRLTVT.

The chain is built from TRBV11-2 and TRBJ1-6; 7 bases fit TRBD1. This CDR3 contains 15 residues. The trim removed 1 base at V and 11 bases at J, leaving 8 bases unmatched. In germline, CDR1 is SGHAT, CDR2 FQNNGV. The CDR3 sequence: CASSLGQGTFAPLHF. CDR3 sequence (DNA): TGTGCCAGCAGCTTAGGACAGGGCACATTCGCACCCCTCCACTTT.

The genes are TRBV6-5 and TRBJ1-1; 8 bases match TRBD1. The CDR3 consists of 14 residues. With 5 bases clipped from V and 4 bases from J, the junction kept 6 bases outside the gene matches. The germline CDR1 and CDR2 sequences are MNHEY and SVGAGI. The CDR3 DNA sequence: TGTGCCAGCAGTCTCGGGCAGGGGGCCACTGAAGCTTTCTTT. This gives the protein CASSLGQGATEAFF.

The chain uses TRBV7-8 and TRBJ2-4; D perhaps matches TRBD1 (6 bases). The CDR3 extends over 16 amino acids. V was trimmed by 5 bases and J by 2 bases, leaving 16 bases between them. CDR1 SGHVS and CDR2 FQNEAQ come from the germline V gene. The CDR3 region is CASSAAGGGSKNIQYF. CDR3 DNA: TGTGCCAGCAGCGCGGCAGGTGGGGGCTCCAAAAACATTCAGTACTTC.

The chain recombines TRBV5-1 with TRBJ2-1, with TRBD1 matching over 7 bases. This CDR3 has 12 amino acids. In germline, CDR1 is SGHRS, CDR2 YFSETQ. V lost 3 bases and J lost 7; bases outside the gene matches: 1. The CDR3 region is CASSSQGNEQFF. DNA of the CDR3: TGCGCCAGCAGCTCACAGGGGAATGAGCAGTTCTTC.

The chain couples TRBV4-2 to TRBJ2-7; possibly TRBD1 for D (5 bases). The CDR3 is 17 amino acids. Germline CDR1 LGHNA, CDR2 YNFKEQ. Deletions cut 0 bases from V and 0 bases from J, with 15 bases between. The CDR3 DNA follows: TGTGCCAGCAGCCAAGATCTCGGAAGGGGTCTCTCCTACGAGCAGTACTTC. Translating it yields CASSQDLGRGLSYEQYF.

This chain uses TRBV25-1 with TRBJ2-7; D is ambiguous. This CDR3 spans 13 amino acids. Germline CDR1 and CDR2: MGHDK and SYGVNS. V dropped 8 bases and J dropped 0 bases, with 11 bases sitting between them. The CDR3 here is CASSPAVSYEQYF. CDR3 sequence (DNA): TGTGCCAGCTCGCCGGCAGTCTCCTACGAGCAGTACTTC.

CDR3 region: CASSQGEGWNYGYTF. The CDR3, as DNA: TGTGCCAGCAGCCAAGGGGAGGGGTGGAACTATGGCTACACCTTC. V usage is TRBV14 and J usage is TRBJ1-2; D perhaps matches TRBD1 (5 bases). The V end was cut by 1 base, the J end by 2 bases, with 11 bases between. The V gene's germline CDR1 is SGHDN and CDR2 FVKESK. CDR3 size: 15 residues.

A note on this clone: The sample has other DNA sequences that encode this CDR3 too. The rearrangement links TRBV9 to TRBJ2-7; TRBD2 is a possible D gene (6 bases). This CDR3 has 14 residues. V gave up 4 bases and J gave up 0 bases, with 11 bases separating them. Germline-derived CDR1 and CDR2 are SGDLS and YYNGEE. The CDR3 protein is CASSPQGLSYEQYF. CDR3 DNA sequence: TGTGCCAGCAGCCCCCAGGGACTCTCCTACGAGCAGTACTTC.

Here the CDR3 DNA reads TGTGCCAGCAGGACGCGGGGCAACTATGGCTACACCTTC. As protein: CASRTRGNYGYTF. The chain is built from TRBV2 and TRBJ1-2; possibly TRBD1 for D (5 bases). The germline V gene has CDR1 SNHLY and CDR2 FYNNEI. Trimming removed 6 bases from V and 2 bases from J, with 10 bases in between. This CDR3 comprises 13 residues.

The rearrangement links TRBV23-1 to TRBJ2-7; tentative D call: TRBD2 (5 bases). TRBV23-1 is an ORF for which the function is uncertain. The CDR3 has 13 amino acids. Trimming left V 10 bases short and J 5 bases short, with 18 bases between. In nucleotides, the CDR3 is TGCGCCAACCACGGTTCGGGGTTCGACGAGCAGTACTTC. The encoded protein is CANHGSGFDEQYF.

The chain couples TRBV6-1 to TRBJ1-2; 9 bases align to TRBD1. J gave up 4 bases and V 2 bases, and 8 bases lay outside the gene matches. Germline loops: CDR1 MNHNS, CDR2 SASEGT. The CDR3 length is 16 residues. CDR3 protein: CASSEFIATGGYGYTF. The CDR3 DNA is TGTGCCAGCAGTGAATTTATAGCGACAGGGGGCTATGGCTACACCTTC.